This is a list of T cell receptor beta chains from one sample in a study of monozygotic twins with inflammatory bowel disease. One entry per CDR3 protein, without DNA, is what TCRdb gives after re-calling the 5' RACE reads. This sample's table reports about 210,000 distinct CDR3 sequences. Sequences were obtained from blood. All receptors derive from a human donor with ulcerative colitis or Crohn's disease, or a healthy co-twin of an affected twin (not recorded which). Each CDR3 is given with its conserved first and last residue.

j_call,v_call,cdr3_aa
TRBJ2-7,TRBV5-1,CASSERHYEQYF
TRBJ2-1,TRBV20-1,CSATSGTETYNEQFF
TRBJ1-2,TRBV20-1,CSALTDYYGYTF
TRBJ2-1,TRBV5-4,CASSFYKNSYNEQFF
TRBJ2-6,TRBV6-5,CASSYSGSGANVLTF
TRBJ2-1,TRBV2,CASGASGSSSYNEQFF
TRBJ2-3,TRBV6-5,CASSFQVESDTQYF
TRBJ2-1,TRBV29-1,CSVVSQGQGYNEQFF
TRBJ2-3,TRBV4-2,CASSQRADTQYF
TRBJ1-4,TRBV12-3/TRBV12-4,CASSLRQGTEKLFF
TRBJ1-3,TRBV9,CASSVEGGGGNTIYF
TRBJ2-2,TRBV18,CASSPWTSMNTGELFF
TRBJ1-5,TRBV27,CASSLSAYQPQHF
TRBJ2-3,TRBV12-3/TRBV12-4,CASSNGDTQYF
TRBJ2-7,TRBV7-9,CASSPPADYEQYF
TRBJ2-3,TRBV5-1,CASSVHGGPTDTQYF
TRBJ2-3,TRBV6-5,CASSYEGVAFSTDTQYF
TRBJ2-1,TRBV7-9,CASSFSGGGNNEQFF
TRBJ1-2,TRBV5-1,CASSPNTANYGYTF
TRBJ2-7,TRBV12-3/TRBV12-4,CASSLGQRTYEQYF
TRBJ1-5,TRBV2,CASHRGNSNQPQHF
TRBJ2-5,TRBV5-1,CASSLDSETQYF
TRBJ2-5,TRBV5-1,CASSPGLAGGPRQETQYF
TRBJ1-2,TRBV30,CAWSVGAGAGYTF
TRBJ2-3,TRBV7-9,CASSLALTFTSTDTQYF
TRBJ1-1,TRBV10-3,CAISESQGATEAFF
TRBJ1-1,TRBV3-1,CASSPRPNTEAFF
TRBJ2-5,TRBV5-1,CASSKGRHQETQYF
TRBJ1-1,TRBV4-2,CASSPDLTGTYTEAFF
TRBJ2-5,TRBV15,CATSRGGLETQYF
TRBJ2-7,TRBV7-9,CASRTDGTYEQYF
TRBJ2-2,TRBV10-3,CAISGTHTGELFF
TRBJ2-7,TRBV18,CASSRQRAEEQYF
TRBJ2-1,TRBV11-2,CASSPYRGQVAGLFYNEQFF
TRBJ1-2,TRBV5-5,CASSPRLLNYGYTF
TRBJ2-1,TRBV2,CASSAQPHNEQFF
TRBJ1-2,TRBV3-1,CASSQSPGNYGYTF
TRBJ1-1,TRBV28,CASNPGGAANTEAFF
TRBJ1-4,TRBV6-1,CASSEEAGAATNEKLFF
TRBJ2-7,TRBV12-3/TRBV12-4,CASGVAYEQYF
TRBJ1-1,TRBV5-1,CASRGTGDTEAFF
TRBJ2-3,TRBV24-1,CATSDSRDPYPHTDTQYF
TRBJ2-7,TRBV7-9,CASSSDTWPYEQYF
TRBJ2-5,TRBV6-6,CASSSWGAETQYF
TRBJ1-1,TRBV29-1,CSVLQGFPEAFF
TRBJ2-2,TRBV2,CASRGAGELFF
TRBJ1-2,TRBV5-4,CASSLSGQDKGYTF